This T cell receptor (beta chain) was sequenced for a study of T cells in Graves' hyperthyroidism and ophthalmopathy. The length of the CDR3 is 15 residues. The germline V gene encodes CDR1 DFQATT and CDR2 SNEGSKA (reference sequence). Amplification targeted TCR beta CDR3 regions from RNA transcripts. During a first-round RT-PCR of the TCR CDR3, the HTBI primer set was used. TCRdb itself ran the multiplex PCR reads through MiXCR, one entry per CDR3 protein. This sample has some 600,000 distinct CDR3 sequences, with approximately 44% found just once. Turning to this clonotype: Germline is not matched at one junction end, which may reflect a read error.

Stable Graves' hyperthyroidism denoted no ophthalmopathy progression over 18 months. The chain joins TRBV20-1 to TRBJ2-7; weak D call: TRBD2 (6 bases). Material: peripheral blood or thyroid tissue (not recorded which). The TCR sequence derives from a woman between 18 and 30 years old with Graves' hyperthyroidism. The CDR3 DNA reads as TGCAGTGCTACCCTACCCGGGAGTAGGTCCTGCGAGCAGTACTTC. Protein product: CSATLPGSRSCEQYF.